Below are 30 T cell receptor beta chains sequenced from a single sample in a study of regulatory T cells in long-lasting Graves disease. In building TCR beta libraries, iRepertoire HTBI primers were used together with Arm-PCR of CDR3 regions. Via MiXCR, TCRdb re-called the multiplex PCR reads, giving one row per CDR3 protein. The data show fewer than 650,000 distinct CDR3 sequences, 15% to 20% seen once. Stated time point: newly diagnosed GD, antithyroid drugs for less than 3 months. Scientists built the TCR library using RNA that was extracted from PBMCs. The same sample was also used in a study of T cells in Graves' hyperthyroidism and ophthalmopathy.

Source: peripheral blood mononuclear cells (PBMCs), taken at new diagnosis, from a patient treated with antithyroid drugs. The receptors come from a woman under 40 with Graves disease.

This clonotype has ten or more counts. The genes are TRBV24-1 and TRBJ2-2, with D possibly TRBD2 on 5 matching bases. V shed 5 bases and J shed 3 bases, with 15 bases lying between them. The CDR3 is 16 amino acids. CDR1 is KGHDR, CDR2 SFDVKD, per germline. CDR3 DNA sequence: TGTGCCACCAGTGGCAGTAGCGTGTCGGACACCGGGGAGCTGTTTTTT. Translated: CATSGSSVSDTGELFF.

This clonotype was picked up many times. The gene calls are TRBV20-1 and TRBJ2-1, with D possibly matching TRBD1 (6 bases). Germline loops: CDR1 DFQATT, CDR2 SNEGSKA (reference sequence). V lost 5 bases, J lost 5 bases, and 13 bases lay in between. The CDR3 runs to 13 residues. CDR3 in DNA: TGCAGTGCTCCTCCGACAGGAGACAATGAGCAGTTCTTC. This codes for CSAPPTGDNEQFF.

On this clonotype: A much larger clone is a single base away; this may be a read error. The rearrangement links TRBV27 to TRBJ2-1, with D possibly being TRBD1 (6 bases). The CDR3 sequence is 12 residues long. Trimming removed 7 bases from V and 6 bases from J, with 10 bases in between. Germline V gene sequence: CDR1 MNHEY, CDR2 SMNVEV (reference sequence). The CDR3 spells CASKRGGNEQFF. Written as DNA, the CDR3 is TGTGCCAGCAAACGAGGGGGCAATGAGCAGTTCTTC.

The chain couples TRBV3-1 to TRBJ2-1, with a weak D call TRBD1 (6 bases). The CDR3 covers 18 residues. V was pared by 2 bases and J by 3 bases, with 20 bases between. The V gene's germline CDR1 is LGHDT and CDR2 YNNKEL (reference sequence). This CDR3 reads CASSQSPLQGPFYNEQFF. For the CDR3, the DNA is TGTGCCAGCAGCCAATCACCTCTGCAGGGGCCCTTCTACAATGAGCAGTTCTTC.

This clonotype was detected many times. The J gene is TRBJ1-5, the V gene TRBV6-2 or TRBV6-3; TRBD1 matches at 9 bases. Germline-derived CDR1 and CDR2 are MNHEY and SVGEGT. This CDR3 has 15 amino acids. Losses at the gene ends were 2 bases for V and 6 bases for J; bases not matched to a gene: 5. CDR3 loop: CASSYGQGFGQPQHF. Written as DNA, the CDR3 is TGTGCCAGCAGTTACGGACAGGGGTTCGGTCAGCCCCAGCATTTT.

The CDR3 region has the DNA TGCAGTGCGTCCCCGCGGTGGGGGGCAGATACGCAGTATTTT. Encoded protein: CSASPRWGADTQYF. The chain employs TRBV20-1 and TRBJ2-3, with D perhaps TRBD2 (6 bases). The CDR3 has 14 amino acids. Germline assignment: CDR1 DFQATT and CDR2 SNEGSKA (reference sequence). V lost 6 bases and J lost 4, with 17 bases in between.

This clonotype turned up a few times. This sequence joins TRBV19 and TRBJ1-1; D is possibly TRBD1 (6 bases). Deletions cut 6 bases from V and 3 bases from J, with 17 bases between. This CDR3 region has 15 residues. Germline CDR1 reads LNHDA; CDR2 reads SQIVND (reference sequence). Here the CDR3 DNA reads TGTGCCAGTAGACGGGGGGCGATTTCGGACACTGAAGCTTTCTTT. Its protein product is CASRRGAISDTEAFF.

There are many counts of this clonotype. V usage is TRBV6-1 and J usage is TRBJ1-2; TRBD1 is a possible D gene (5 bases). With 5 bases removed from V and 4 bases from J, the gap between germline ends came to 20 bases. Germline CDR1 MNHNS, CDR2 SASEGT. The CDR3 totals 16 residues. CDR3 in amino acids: CASSLTIATGSYGYTF. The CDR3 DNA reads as TGTGCCAGCAGTCTCACTATTGCAACAGGAAGCTATGGCTACACCTTC.

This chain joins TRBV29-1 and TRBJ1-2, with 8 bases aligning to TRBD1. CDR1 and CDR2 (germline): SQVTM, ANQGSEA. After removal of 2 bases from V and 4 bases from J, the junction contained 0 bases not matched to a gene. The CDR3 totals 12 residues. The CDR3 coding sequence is TGCAGCGTTGAACAGGGGGCCTATGGCTACACCTTC. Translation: CSVEQGAYGYTF.

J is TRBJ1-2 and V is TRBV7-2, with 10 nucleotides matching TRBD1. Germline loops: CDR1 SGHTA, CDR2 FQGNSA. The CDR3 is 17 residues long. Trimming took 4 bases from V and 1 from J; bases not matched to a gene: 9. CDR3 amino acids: CASSYQRQGAINYGYTF. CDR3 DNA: TGTGCCAGCAGCTACCAGAGACAGGGGGCGATTAACTATGGCTACACCTTC.

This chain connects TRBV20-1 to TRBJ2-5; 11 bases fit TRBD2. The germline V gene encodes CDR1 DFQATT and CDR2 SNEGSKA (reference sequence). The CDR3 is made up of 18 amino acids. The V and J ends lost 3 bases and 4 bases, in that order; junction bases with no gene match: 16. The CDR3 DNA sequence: TGCAGTGCTAGGGGCACCGATTTAGCGGGAGGGCCGGGAGAGACCCAGTACTTC. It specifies CSARGTDLAGGPGETQYF.

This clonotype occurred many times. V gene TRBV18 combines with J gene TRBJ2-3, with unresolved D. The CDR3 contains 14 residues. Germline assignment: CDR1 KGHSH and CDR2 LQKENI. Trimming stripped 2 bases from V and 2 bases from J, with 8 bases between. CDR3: CASSPVGDTDTQYF. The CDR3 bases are TGTGCCAGCTCACCAGTCGGCGACACAGATACGCAGTATTTT. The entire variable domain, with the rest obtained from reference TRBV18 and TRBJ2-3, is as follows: NAGVMQNPRHLVRRRGQEARLRCSPMKGHSHVYWYRQLPEEGLKFMVYLQKENIIDESGMPKERFSAEFPKEGPSILRIQQVVRGDSAAYFCASSPVGDTDTQYFGPGTRLTVL.

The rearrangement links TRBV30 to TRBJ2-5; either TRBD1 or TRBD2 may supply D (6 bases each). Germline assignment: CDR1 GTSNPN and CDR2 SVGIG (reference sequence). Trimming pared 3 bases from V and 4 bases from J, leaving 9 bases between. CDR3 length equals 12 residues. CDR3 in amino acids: CAWSGGGETQYF. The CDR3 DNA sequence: TGTGCCTGGAGCGGAGGGGGAGAGACCCAGTACTTC.

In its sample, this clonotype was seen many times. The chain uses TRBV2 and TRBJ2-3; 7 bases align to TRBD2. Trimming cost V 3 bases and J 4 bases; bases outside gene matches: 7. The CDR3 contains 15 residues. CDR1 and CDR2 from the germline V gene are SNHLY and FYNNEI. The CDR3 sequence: CASSDAGVISDTQYF. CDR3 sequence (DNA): TGTGCCAGCAGTGATGCGGGAGTCATTTCAGATACGCAGTATTTT.

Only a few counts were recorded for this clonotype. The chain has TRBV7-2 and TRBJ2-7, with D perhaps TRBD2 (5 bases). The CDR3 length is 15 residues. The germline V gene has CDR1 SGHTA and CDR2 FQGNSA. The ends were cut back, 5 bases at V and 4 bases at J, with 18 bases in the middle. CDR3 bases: TGTGCCAGCAGCGAAATAGCGTCCAGAGAATACGAGCAGTACTTC. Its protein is CASSEIASREYEQYF.

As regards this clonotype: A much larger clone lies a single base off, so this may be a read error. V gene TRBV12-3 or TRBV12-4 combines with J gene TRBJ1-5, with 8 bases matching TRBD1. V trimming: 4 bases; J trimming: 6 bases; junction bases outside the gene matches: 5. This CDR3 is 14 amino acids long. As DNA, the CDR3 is TGTGCCAGCAGTTCGGCAGGGGGCCTTCAGCCCCAGCATTTT. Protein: CASSSAGGLQPQHF.

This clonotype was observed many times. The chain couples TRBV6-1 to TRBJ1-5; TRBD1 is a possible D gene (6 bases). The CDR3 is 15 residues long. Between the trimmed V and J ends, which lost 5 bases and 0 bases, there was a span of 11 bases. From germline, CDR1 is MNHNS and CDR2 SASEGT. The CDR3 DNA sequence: TGTGCCAGCAGTAGCGGGACAAATAGCAATCAGCCCCAGCATTTT. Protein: CASSSGTNSNQPQHF.

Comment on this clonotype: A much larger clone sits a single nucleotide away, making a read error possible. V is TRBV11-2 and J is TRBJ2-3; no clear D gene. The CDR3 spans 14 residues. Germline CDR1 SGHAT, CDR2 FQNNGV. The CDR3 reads CASGFRVPTDTQYF. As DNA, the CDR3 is TGTGCCAGCGGCTTCCGGGTCCCCACAGATACGCAGTATTTT.

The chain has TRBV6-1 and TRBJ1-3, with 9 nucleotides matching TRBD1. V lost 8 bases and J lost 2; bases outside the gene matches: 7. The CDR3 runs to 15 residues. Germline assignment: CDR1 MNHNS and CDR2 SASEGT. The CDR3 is CASRGQGKAGNTIYF. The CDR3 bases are TGTGCCAGCCGGGGACAGGGAAAGGCTGGAAACACCATATATTTT.

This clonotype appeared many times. CDR3 in amino acids: CAWTAQNTEAFF. The CDR3 nucleotides are TGTGCCTGGACAGCGCAGAACACTGAAGCTTTCTTT. The chain is built from TRBV30 and TRBJ1-1; D uncertain. The CDR3 loop spans 12 amino acids. Germline V gene data show CDR1 as GTSNPN and CDR2 as SVGIG (reference sequence). Trimming left V 4 bases short and J 1 base short, with 7 bases between.

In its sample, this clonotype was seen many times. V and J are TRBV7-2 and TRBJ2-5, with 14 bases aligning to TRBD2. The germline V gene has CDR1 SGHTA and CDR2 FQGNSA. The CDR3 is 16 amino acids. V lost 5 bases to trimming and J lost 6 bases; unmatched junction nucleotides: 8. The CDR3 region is CASSPGGLAGVKTQYF. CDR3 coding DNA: TGTGCCAGCAGCCCCGGGGGACTAGCGGGAGTGAAGACCCAGTACTTC.

In nucleotides, the CDR3 is TGTGCCACCAGCAGCCTGCTAGCCCCATCGGGGGATACGCAGTATTTT. Protein sequence: CATSSLLAPSGDTQYF. This chain links TRBV15 with TRBJ2-3; the D gene is possibly TRBD2 (5 bases). CDR3 length: 16 amino acids. CDR1 is LNHNV, CDR2 YYDKDF, per germline (reference sequence). V dropped 3 bases and J dropped 6 bases, with 19 bases sitting between them.

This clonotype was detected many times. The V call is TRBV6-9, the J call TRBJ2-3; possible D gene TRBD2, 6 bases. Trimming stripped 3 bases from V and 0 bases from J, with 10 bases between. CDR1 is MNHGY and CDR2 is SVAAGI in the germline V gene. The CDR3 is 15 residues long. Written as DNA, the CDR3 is TGTGCCAGCAGTTACTCCGGGACTAGCACAGATACGCAGTATTTT. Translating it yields CASSYSGTSTDTQYF.

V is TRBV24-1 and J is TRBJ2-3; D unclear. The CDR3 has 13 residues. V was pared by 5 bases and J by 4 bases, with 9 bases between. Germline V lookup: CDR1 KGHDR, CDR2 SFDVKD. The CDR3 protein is CATSAPPSDTQYF. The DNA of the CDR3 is TGTGCCACCAGTGCCCCACCTTCAGATACGCAGTATTTT.

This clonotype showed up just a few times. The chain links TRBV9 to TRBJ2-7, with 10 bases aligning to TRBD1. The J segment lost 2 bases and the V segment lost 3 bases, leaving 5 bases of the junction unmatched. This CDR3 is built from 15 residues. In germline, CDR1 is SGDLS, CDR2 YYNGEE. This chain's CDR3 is CASSAKTGGAYEQYF. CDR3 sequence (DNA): TGTGCCAGCAGCGCCAAGACAGGGGGCGCCTACGAGCAGTACTTC.

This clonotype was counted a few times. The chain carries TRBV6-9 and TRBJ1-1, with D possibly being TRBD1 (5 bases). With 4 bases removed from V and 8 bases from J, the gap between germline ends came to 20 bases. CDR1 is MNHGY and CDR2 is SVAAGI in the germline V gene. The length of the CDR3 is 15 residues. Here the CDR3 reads CASSLVTGTYIEAFF. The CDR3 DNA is TGTGCCAGCAGTTTGGTGACCGGGACGTATATAGAAGCTTTCTTT.

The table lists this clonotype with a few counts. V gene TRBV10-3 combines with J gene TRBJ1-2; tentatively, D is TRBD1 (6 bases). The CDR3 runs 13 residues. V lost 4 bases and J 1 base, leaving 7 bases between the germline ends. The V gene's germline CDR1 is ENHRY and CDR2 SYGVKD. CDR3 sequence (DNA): TGTGCCATCAGTGTGGACAGTAACTATGGCTACACCTTC. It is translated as CAISVDSNYGYTF.

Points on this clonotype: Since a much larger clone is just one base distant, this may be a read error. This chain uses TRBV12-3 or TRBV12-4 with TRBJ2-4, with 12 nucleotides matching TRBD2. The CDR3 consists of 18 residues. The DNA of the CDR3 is TGTGCCAGCAGTCGTTGGACTAGCGGGGAGGGAGCCAAAAACATTCGGTACTTC. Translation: CASSRWTSGEGAKNIRYF.

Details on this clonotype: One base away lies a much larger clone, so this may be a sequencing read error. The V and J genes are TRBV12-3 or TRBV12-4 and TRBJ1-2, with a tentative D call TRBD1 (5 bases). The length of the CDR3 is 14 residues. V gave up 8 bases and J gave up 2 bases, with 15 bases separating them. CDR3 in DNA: TGTGCCAGCGGTTCTACTGCAGGGAACTATGGCTACACCTTC. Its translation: CASGSTAGNYGYTF.

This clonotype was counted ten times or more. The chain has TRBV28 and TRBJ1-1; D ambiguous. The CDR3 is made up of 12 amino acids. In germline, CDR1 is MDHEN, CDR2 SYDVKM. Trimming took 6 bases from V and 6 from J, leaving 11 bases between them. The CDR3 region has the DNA TGTGCCAGCAGCGACCGCGTGGCTGAAGCTTTCTTT. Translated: CASSDRVAEAFF.